This record covers a single T cell receptor beta chain. The study assigned cohorts using participant-reported clinical history. Cohort 3 donors were reported recovered after two negative PCRs, clearance, or symptom resolution. The sample comes from a study of blood T cell repertoires in COVID-19. At the level of the study: Nucleic acid was either cDNA or gDNA, and it came from T cells, B-cell-depleted T cells, or PBMCs.

Sequencing used immunoSEQ multiplex PCR; TCRdb keeps in-frame clones, though not all of them. The table records about 270,000 clones, 75% to 90% of them present only once. The sample comprised PBMCs or T cells enriched from blood (not recorded which). The receptor comes from a woman aged 18-35 years who had recovered from COVID-19.

Here the CDR3 reads CASSLKVAGIYGYTF. In DNA, the CDR3 is TGTGCCAGCAGCTTAAAAGTGGCAGGGATCTATGGCTACACCTTC. This chain connects TRBV7-9 to TRBJ1-2, with D possibly TRBD1 on 5 matching bases. Germline V gene sequence: CDR1 SEHNR, CDR2 FQNEAQ (reference sequence). The CDR3 spans 15 residues. Trimming removed 2 bases at V and 4 bases at J, with 14 bases between.